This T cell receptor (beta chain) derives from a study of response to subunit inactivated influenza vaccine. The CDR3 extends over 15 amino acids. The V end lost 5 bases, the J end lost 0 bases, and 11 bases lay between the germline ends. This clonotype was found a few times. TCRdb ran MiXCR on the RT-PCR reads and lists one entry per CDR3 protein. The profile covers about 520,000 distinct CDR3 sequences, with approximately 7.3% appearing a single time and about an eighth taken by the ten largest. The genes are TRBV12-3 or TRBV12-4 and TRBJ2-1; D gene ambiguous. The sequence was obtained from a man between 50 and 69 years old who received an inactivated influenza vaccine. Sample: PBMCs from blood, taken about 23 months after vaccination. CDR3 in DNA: TGTGCCAGCAGTGAAGGGCGACGCTCCTACAATGAGCAGTTCTTC. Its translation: CASSEGRRSYNEQFF.